The 26 T cell receptor beta chains below all came from one sample that was sequenced in a study of T-cell reconstitution after alpha-beta-depleted transplantation in children. TCRbeta library preparation incorporated unique molecular identifiers. MiXCR, applied by TCRdb to the PCR reads, yields one record per CDR3 protein. The data show some 390,000 distinct CDR3 sequences, roughly 22% seen once. Source: PBMCs from the stem cell graft donor, taken from the stem cell graft. Every receptor here comes from a human donor who donated a stem cell graft to a child with acute myeloid leukemia.

The chain combines TRBV7-9 with TRBJ1-1; D may be TRBD1 (6 bases). Germline CDR1 SEHNR, CDR2 FQNEAQ (reference sequence). Trimming pared 5 bases from V and 0 bases from J, leaving 13 bases between. The CDR3 has 15 amino acids. The CDR3, as DNA: TGTGCCAGCAGCCCGGACAGCCCGGTGAACACTGAAGCTTTCTTT. This encodes CASSPDSPVNTEAFF.

The gene calls are TRBV25-1 and TRBJ2-1, with no clear D. Germline CDR1 and CDR2: MGHDK and SYGVNS. Deletions cut 3 bases from V and 10 bases from J, with 13 bases between. The CDR3 extends over 13 amino acids. For the CDR3, the DNA is TGTGCCAGCAGTGAGAATGTTTCAGGAGAGCAGTTCTTC. Its protein is CASSENVSGEQFF.

V usage is TRBV7-9 and J usage is TRBJ1-1, with 7 bases identical to TRBD1. The ends lost 2 bases at V and 1 base at J; junction bases unmatched: 4. This CDR3 is 15 amino acids long. The germline V gene encodes CDR1 SEHNR and CDR2 FQNEAQ (reference sequence). The chain's CDR3 is CASSLSAGGNTEAFF. CDR3 coding DNA: TGTGCCAGCAGCTTAAGTGCAGGGGGGAACACTGAAGCTTTCTTT.

The chain has TRBV4-1 and TRBJ2-1; 11 nucleotides line up with TRBD2. This CDR3 is built from 15 residues. Germline V gene sequence: CDR1 MGHRA, CDR2 YSYEKL. V dropped 2 bases and J dropped 5; count of bases not matched to a gene: 2. This chain's CDR3 is CASSQRLAGNNEQFF. In nucleotides, the CDR3 is TGCGCCAGCAGCCAAAGACTAGCGGGGAACAATGAGCAGTTCTTC.

This clonotype came up many times. The genes are TRBV24-1 and TRBJ2-5; tentative D call: TRBD2 (5 bases). This CDR3 has 15 residues. CDR1 and CDR2 from the germline V gene are KGHDR and SFDVKD. Trimming cost V 2 bases and J 2 bases, with 11 bases left between them. This CDR3 is CATSDYGEMQETQYF. The CDR3 nucleotides are TGTGCCACCAGTGATTACGGGGAGATGCAAGAGACCCAGTACTTC.

This clonotype was recorded at least ten times. CDR3 DNA sequence: TGCAGCGTGGGGACTAGCCAAAACAATGAGCAGTTCTTC. Its protein is CSVGTSQNNEQFF. The chain recombines TRBV29-1 with TRBJ2-1; 9 nucleotides align to TRBD2. The germline CDR1 and CDR2 sequences are SQVTM and ANQGSEA. The CDR3 consists of 13 residues. The V segment lost 6 bases and the J segment 5 bases; nucleotides outside the gene matches: 5.

The chain joins TRBV6-1 to TRBJ2-3; D might be TRBD2 (5 bases). The CDR3 length is 14 residues. V was pared by 6 bases and J by 2 bases, with 12 bases between. CDR1 MNHNS and CDR2 SASEGT come from the germline V gene. The CDR3 DNA sequence: TGTGCCAGCAGGGACTTCCGGGACACAGATACGCAGTATTTT. It yields the protein CASRDFRDTDTQYF.

The chain links TRBV7-9 to TRBJ2-5, with 9 positions matching TRBD2. The CDR3 is made up of 15 amino acids. V trimming: 6 bases; J trimming: 4 bases; junction bases outside the gene matches: 9. Germline CDR1 is SEHNR and CDR2 is FQNEAQ (reference sequence). This CDR3 is CASSSTSGLRETQYF. Here the CDR3 DNA reads TGTGCCAGCAGTTCGACTAGCGGACTCCGAGAGACCCAGTACTTC. The full variable domain, rest sourced from reference TRBV7-9 and TRBJ2-5, is DTGVSQNPRHKITKRGQNVTFRCDPISEHNRLYWYRQTLGQGPEFLTYFQNEAQLEKSRLLSDRFSAERPKGSFSTLEIQRTEQGDSAMYLCASSSTSGLRETQYFGPGTRLLVL.

A few counts support this clonotype. The V and J genes are TRBV7-2 and TRBJ2-1; D uncertain. With 3 bases removed from V and 9 bases from J, the gap between germline ends came to 6 bases. The germline V gene encodes CDR1 SGHTA and CDR2 FQGNSA. The CDR3 has 11 residues. The CDR3: CASSFAVEQFF. DNA for the CDR3: TGTGCCAGCAGCTTTGCAGTTGAGCAGTTCTTC.

This clonotype was picked up a small number of times. The gene calls are TRBV6-5 and TRBJ2-7; D perhaps matches TRBD1 (6 bases). Germline V gene sequence: CDR1 MNHEY, CDR2 SVGAGI. V dropped 4 bases and J dropped 4 bases, with 17 bases sitting between them. The CDR3 spans 15 residues. CDR3 sequence: CASSSETGLPYEQYF. Written as DNA, the CDR3 is TGTGCCAGCAGTTCCGAAACAGGGTTACCTTACGAGCAGTACTTC.

This chain connects TRBV20-1 to TRBJ2-5; 7 nucleotides match TRBD1. V was clipped by 6 bases and J by 5 bases; unmatched bases: 15. This CDR3 is built from 15 residues. Germline CDR1 DFQATT, CDR2 SNEGSKA (reference sequence). In DNA, the CDR3 is TGCAGTGCAAGCAGTATCCAGGGGGATTGGGAGACCCAGTACTTC. This codes for CSASSIQGDWETQYF.

This clonotype has more than one count but fewer than ten. CDR3 nucleotide sequence: TGCGCCGCTTTCTCGTCGGGCGGAACTGAAGCTTTCTTT. Protein: CAAFSSGGTEAFF. This sequence joins TRBV10-2 and TRBJ1-1, with D unclear. Per the germline V gene, CDR1 is WSHSY and CDR2 is SAAADI. V gave up 11 bases and J gave up 5 bases, with 18 bases separating them. CDR3 length: 13 amino acids.

This clonotype was counted only a few times. The V call is TRBV9, the J call TRBJ2-1, with D possibly matching TRBD1 (6 bases). This CDR3 contains 15 residues. V lost 3 bases, J lost 4 bases, and 14 bases lay in between. CDR1 is SGDLS and CDR2 is YYNGEE in the germline V gene. The CDR3: CASSAGESWYNEQFF. The DNA of the CDR3 is TGTGCCAGCAGCGCAGGGGAATCGTGGTACAATGAGCAGTTCTTC.

This clonotype was observed at least ten times. The gene calls are TRBV12-3 or TRBV12-4 and TRBJ2-5; 10 bases match TRBD2. CDR3 length equals 14 residues. J lost 5 bases, V lost 6 bases, and 6 bases had no gene match. The CDR3 spells CASRSSGSLETQYF. CDR3 DNA: TGTGCCAGCAGATCTAGCGGGAGCCTTGAGACCCAGTACTTC.

The chain recombines TRBV28 with TRBJ2-5; D gene unclear. V gave up 6 bases and J gave up 4 bases, with 15 bases separating them. CDR3 size: 14 residues. Germline V gene lookup returns CDR1 MDHEN and CDR2 SYDVKM. Written as DNA, the CDR3 is TGTGCCAGCAGCCTGATTTCGGTAGGAGAGACCCAGTACTTC. It translates to CASSLISVGETQYF.

This clonotype has a handful of counts. This chain uses TRBV25-1 with TRBJ2-5; weak D call: TRBD1 (6 bases). V gave up 7 bases and J gave up 4 bases, with 10 bases separating them. CDR3 size: 12 residues. From germline, CDR1 is MGHDK and CDR2 SYGVNS. The CDR3 DNA reads as TGTGCCAGCAAGGGGGACGGAGAGACCCAGTACTTC. Protein product: CASKGDGETQYF.

This clonotype turned up a few times. This could be a read error, since a much larger clone is one nucleotide away. This chain connects TRBV20-1 to TRBJ2-7; D gene ambiguous. Germline V lookup: CDR1 DFQATT, CDR2 SNEGSKA (reference sequence). This CDR3 has 15 amino acids. CDR3 region: CCARDFATENYEQYF. DNA for the CDR3: TGCTGTGCTAGAGATTTCGCGACTGAAAATTACGAGCAGTACTTC.

This clonotype was observed a handful of times. The chain has TRBV29-1 and TRBJ1-3; D gene uncertain. The germline V and J ends were trimmed by 0 bases and 0 bases, with 18 bases remaining between them. Germline lookup yields CDR1 SQVTM and CDR2 ANQGSEA. The CDR3 spans 18 residues. CDR3 protein: CSVEDRVSGQSSGNTIYF. The CDR3, as DNA: TGCAGCGTTGAAGATCGGGTTTCGGGCCAGAGCTCTGGAAACACCATATATTTT.

The rearrangement joins TRBV28 to TRBJ1-5, with 10 bases identical to TRBD1. CDR3 size: 15 residues. From germline, CDR1 is MDHEN and CDR2 SYDVKM. Trimming at V came to 6 bases and at J to 5 bases, leaving 7 bases not matched to a gene. CDR3 protein: CASRKTGGQDQPQHF. The CDR3 DNA reads TGTGCCAGCAGGAAGACAGGGGGCCAAGATCAGCCCCAGCATTTT.

This clonotype occurred many times. The gene calls are TRBV20-1 and TRBJ2-7; 7 nucleotides match TRBD1. Trimming took 6 bases from V and 1 from J; bases not matched to a gene: 6. CDR1 DFQATT and CDR2 SNEGSKA come from the germline V gene (reference sequence). The CDR3 extends over 13 amino acids. The CDR3 loop reads CSAAPGQSYEQYF. Written as DNA, the CDR3 is TGCAGTGCCGCCCCGGGACAGTCCTACGAGCAGTACTTC.

This clonotype came up many times. The chain links TRBV4-2 to TRBJ2-2, with 9 bases that match TRBD2. Germline V gene sequence: CDR1 LGHNA, CDR2 YNFKEQ. The CDR3 totals 18 residues. The junction had 8 bases not matched to a gene; V was cut back by 0 bases and J by 3 bases. The CDR3 DNA reads TGTGCCAGCAGCCAAGATTACACTGGGACTAGCTACACCGGGGAGCTGTTTTTT. Translating gives CASSQDYTGTSYTGELFF.

The CDR3 nucleotides are TGCGCCAGCAGCTTTGTCTCCAGGGCGTACGAGCAGTACTTC. Encoded protein: CASSFVSRAYEQYF. The genes are TRBV5-1 and TRBJ2-7; TRBD1 might be the D (5 bases). The CDR3 has 14 residues. Germline V gene sequence: CDR1 SGHRS, CDR2 YFSETQ. The V end was cut by 2 bases, the J end by 4 bases, with 13 bases between.

In its sample, this clonotype was seen many times. V gene TRBV29-1 combines with J gene TRBJ2-7; D gene uncertain. V was shortened by 4 bases and J by 6 bases, with 16 bases between the two germline ends. Germline V gene sequence: CDR1 SQVTM, CDR2 ANQGSEA. The CDR3 runs 13 residues. Here the CDR3 DNA reads TGCAGCGTTGTAGGGCCCCGCCTTAGCGAGCAGTACTTC. Amino acids: CSVVGPRLSEQYF.

This clonotype was found many times. This chain connects TRBV29-1 to TRBJ2-7; 13 nucleotides match TRBD2. J was trimmed by 5 bases and V by 6 bases; bases with no gene match: 7. Looked up from germline, CDR1 is SQVTM and CDR2 is ANQGSEA. The CDR3 is made up of 14 amino acids. CDR3 in amino acids: CSVPGLAGDHEQYF. CDR3 DNA: TGCAGCGTCCCCGGACTAGCGGGAGACCACGAGCAGTACTTC.

The table lists this clonotype with a few counts. The chain has TRBV25-1 and TRBJ2-6; 7 nucleotides line up with TRBD1. The germline V gene encodes CDR1 MGHDK and CDR2 SYGVNS. There are 17 residues in the CDR3. V was pared by 2 bases and J by 4 bases, with 8 bases of the junction left unmatched. The CDR3 here is CASSEPRQGSGANVLTF. The DNA for the CDR3 is TGTGCCAGCAGTGAACCAAGACAGGGATCGGGGGCCAACGTCCTGACTTTC.

The chain couples TRBV5-1 to TRBJ2-3; D is perhaps TRBD2 (5 bases). Germline assignment: CDR1 SGHRS and CDR2 YFSETQ. V was shortened by 2 bases and J by 2 bases, with 12 bases between the two germline ends. CDR3 size: 15 residues. CDR3 amino acids: CASSLTGRYTDTQYF. CDR3 bases: TGCGCCAGCAGCTTAACGGGAAGGTACACAGATACGCAGTATTTT. Based on the CDR3 plus reference TRBV5-1 and TRBJ2-3, the full variable domain is KAGVTQTPRYLIKTRGQQVTLSCSPISGHRSVSWYQQTPGQGLQFLFEYFSETQRNKGNFPGRFSGRQFSNSRSEMNVSTLELGDSALYLCASSLTGRYTDTQYFGPGTRLTVL.